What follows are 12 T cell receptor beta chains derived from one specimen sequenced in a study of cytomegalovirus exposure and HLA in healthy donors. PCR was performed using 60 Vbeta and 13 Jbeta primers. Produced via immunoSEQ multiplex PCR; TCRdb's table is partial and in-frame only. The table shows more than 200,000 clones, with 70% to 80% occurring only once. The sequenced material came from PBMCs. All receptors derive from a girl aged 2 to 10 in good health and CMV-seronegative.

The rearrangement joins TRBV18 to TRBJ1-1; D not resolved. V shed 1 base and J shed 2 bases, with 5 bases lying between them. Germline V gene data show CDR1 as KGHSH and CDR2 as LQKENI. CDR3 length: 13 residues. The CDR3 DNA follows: TGTGCCAGCTCACCACAACAAAACACTGAAGCTTTCTTT. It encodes CASSPQQNTEAFF.

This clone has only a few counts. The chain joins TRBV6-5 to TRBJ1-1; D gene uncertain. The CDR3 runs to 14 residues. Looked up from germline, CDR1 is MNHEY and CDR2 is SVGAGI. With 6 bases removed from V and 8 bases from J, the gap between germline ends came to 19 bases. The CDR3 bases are TGTGCCAGCAGAAAGATATCACGGGAACCCGAAGCTTTCTTT. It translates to CASRKISREPEAFF.

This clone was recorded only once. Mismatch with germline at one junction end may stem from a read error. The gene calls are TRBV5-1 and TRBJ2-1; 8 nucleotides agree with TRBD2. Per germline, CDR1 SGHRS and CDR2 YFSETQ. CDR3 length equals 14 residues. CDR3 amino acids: CASSLSGSNPERFF. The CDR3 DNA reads TGCGCCAGCAGCTTGAGCGGGAGTAATCCCGAGCGGTTCTTC.

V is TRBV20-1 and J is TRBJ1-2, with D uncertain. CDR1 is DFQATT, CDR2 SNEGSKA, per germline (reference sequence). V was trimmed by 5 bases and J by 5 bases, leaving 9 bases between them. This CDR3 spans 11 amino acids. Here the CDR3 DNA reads TGCAGTGCTCCCTATGAATATGGCTACACCTTC. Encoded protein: CSAPYEYGYTF.

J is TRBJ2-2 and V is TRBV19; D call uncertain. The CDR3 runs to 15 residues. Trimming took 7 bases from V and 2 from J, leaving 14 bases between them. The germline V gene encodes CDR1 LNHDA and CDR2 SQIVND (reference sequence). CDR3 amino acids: CASTPLAANTGELFF. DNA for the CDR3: TGTGCCAGTACTCCACTGGCGGCCAACACCGGGGAGCTGTTTTTT.

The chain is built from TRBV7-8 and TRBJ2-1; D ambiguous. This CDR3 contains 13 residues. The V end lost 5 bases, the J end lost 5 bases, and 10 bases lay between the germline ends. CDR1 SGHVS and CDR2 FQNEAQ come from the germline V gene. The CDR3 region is CASSAYTNNEQFF. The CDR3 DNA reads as TGTGCCAGCAGCGCCTATACCAACAATGAGCAGTTCTTC.

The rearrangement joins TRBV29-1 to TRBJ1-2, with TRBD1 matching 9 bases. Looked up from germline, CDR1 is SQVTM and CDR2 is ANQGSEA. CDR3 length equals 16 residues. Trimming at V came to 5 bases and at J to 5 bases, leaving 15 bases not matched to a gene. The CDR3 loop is CSVTMSRRDRAYGYTF. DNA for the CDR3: TGCAGCGTTACTATGTCCCGGCGGGACAGGGCGTATGGCTACACCTTC. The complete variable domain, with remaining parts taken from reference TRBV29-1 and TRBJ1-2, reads SAVISQKPSRDICQRGTSLTIQCQVDSQVTMMFWYRQQPGQSLTLIATANQGSEATYESGFVIDKFPISRPNLTFSTLTVSNMSPEDSSIYLCSVTMSRRDRAYGYTFGSGTRLTVV.

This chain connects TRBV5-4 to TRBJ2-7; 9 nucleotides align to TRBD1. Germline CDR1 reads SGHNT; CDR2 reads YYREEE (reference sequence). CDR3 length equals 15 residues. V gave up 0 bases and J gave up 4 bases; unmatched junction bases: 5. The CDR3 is CASSLAGTGPYEQYF. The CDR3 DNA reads TGTGCCAGCAGCTTGGCCGGGACAGGGCCTTACGAGCAGTACTTC.

CDR3 bases: TGCGCCAGCCTACCCGGGGTAGCGGGGGATTATTACACAGATACGCAGTATTTT. Residues: CASLPGVAGDYYTDTQYF. The chain uses TRBV5-1 and TRBJ2-3, with 9 bases matching TRBD2. V trimming: 7 bases; J trimming: 2 bases; junction bases outside the gene matches: 17. The germline V gene encodes CDR1 SGHRS and CDR2 YFSETQ. The CDR3 has 18 residues.

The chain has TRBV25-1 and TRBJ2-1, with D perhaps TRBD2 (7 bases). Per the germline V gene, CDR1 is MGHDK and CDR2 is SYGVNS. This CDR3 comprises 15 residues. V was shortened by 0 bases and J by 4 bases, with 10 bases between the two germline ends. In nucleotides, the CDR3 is TGTGCCAGCAGTGAATATGGGGGGGCATACAATGAGCAGTTCTTC. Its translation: CASSEYGGAYNEQFF. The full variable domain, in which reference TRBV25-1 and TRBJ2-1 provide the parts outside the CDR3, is EADIYQTPRYLVIGTGKKITLECSQTMGHDKMYWYQQDPGMELHLIHYSYGVNSTEKGDLSSESTVSRIRTEHFPLTLESARPSHTSQYLCASSEYGGAYNEQFFGPGTRLTVL.

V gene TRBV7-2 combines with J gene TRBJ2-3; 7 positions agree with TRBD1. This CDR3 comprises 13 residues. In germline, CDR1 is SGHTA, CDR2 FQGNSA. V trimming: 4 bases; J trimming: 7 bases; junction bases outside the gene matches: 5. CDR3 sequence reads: CASSSIQGHTQYF. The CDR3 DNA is TGTGCCAGCAGCTCAATACAGGGGCATACGCAGTATTTT.

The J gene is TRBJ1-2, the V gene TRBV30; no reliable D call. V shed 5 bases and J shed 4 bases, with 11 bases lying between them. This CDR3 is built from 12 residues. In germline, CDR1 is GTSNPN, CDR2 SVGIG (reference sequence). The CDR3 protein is CAWEKPGYGYTF. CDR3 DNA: TGTGCCTGGGAGAAACCCGGCTATGGCTACACCTTC.